This T cell receptor beta chain was observed in a study of yellow fever vaccine responses in identical twins. The junction had 4 bases not matched to a gene; V was cut back by 1 base and J by 0 bases. The CDR3 runs 17 residues. Looked up from germline, CDR1 is MNHEY and CDR2 is SMNVEV (reference sequence). TCRdb ran MiXCR on the RT-PCR reads and lists one entry per CDR3 protein. The table lists 8,300 or so distinct CDR3 sequences, approximately 88% of them singletons. The clonotype was recovered from a woman between 18 and 29 years old who received the yellow fever vaccine. The sample here was T cells from blood (PBMCs), unsorted or a sorted subset (not recorded which), taken before or after yellow fever vaccination (not recorded which). The chain joins TRBV27 to TRBJ2-1; 9 positions agree with TRBD2. The CDR3 sequence: CASSLWDSGSSYNEQFF. The DNA for the CDR3 is TGTGCCAGCAGTTTATGGGATAGCGGGAGCTCCTACAATGAGCAGTTCTTC.